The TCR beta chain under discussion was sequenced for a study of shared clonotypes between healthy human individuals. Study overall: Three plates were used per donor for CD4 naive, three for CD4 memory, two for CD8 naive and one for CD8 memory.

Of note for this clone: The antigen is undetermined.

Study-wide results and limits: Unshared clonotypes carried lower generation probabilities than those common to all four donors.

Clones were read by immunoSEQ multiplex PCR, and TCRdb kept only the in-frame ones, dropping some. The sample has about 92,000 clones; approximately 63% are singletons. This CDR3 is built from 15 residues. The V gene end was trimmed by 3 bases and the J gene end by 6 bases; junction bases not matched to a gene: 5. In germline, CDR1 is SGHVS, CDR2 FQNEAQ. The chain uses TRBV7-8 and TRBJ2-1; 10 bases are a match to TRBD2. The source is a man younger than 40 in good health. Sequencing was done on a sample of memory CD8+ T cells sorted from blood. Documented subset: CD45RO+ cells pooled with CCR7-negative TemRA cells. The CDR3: CASSFGPSGSNEQFF. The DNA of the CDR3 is TGTGCCAGCAGCTTTGGTCCTAGCGGGAGCAATGAGCAGTTCTTC. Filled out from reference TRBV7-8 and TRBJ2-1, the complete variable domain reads GAGVSQSPRYKVAKRGQDVALRCDPISGHVSLFWYQQALGQGPEFLTYFQNEAQLDKSGLPSDRFFAERPEGSVSTLKIQRTQQEDSAVYLCASSFGPSGSNEQFFGPGTRLTVL.